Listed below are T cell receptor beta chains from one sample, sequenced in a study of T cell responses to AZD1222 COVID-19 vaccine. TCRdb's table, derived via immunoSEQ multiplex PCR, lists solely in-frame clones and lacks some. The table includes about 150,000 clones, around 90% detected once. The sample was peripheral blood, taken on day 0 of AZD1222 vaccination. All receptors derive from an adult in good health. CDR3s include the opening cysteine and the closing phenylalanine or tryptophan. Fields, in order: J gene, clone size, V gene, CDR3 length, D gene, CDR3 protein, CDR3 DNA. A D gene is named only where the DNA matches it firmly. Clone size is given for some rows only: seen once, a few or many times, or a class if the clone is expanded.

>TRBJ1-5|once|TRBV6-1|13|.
CASSDERNQPQHF
TGTGCCAGCAGTGATGAACGGAATCAGCCCCAGCATTTT
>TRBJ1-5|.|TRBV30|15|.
CAWSRRDRGNQPQHF
TGTGCCTGGAGTCGGAGGGATCGCGGAAATCAGCCCCAGCATTTT
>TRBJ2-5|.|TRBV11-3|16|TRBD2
CASGATSGRAHETQYF
TGTGCCAGCGGCGCTACTAGCGGGAGGGCCCACGAGACCCAGTACTTC
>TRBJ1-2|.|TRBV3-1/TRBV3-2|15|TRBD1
CASSLAGQEQRGYTF
TGTGCCAGCAGCCTTGCGGGACAGGAACAAAGGGGCTACACCTTC
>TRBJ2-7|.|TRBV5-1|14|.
CASSSTGSLYEQYF
TGCGCCAGCAGCTCCACCGGGTCCCTATACGAGCAGTACTTC
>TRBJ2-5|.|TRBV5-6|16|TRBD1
CASSLVFLGTEETQYF
TGTGCCAGCAGCTTGGTTTTTCTCGGGACAGAAGAGACCCAGTACTTC
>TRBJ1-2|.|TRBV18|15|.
CASSPPSGPGVRYTF
TGTGCCAGCTCACCACCGAGTGGGCCAGGGGTTCGCTACACCTTC
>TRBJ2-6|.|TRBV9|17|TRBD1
CASSVYGTGVRANVLTF
TGTGCCAGCAGCGTATACGGGACAGGGGTTAGGGCCAACGTCCTGACTTTC
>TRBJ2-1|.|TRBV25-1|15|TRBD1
CASTRPGTGGNEQFF
TGTGCCAGCACCCGTCCAGGGACAGGGGGCAATGAGCAGTTCTTC
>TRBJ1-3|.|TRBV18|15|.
CASSPDRAPGNTIYF
TGTGCCAGCTCACCGGACCGGGCGCCTGGAAACACCATATATTTT
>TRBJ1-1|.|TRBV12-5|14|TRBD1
CASGSGGLNTEAFF
TGTGCTAGTGGTTCAGGGGGGCTGAACACTGAAGCTTTCTTT
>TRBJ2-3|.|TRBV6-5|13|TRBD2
CASVRGTTDTQYF
TGTGCCAGCGTGCGGGGGACCACAGATACGCAGTATTTT
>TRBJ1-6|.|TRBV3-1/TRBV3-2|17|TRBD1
CASSQAHPGRGGSPLHF
TGTGCCAGCAGCCAAGCCCACCCCGGCAGGGGGGGGTCACCCCTCCACTTT
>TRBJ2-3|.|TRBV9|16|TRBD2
CASSVAWGGSTDTQYF
TGTGCCAGCAGCGTAGCTTGGGGGGGGAGCACAGATACGCAGTATTTT
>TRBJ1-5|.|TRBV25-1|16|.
CASSESGTARNQPQHF
TGTGCCAGCAGTGAATCTGGGACGGCTCGCAATCAGCCCCAGCATTTT
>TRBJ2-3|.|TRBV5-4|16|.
CASSLPQGKGTDTQYF
TGTGCCAGCAGCTTGCCGCAGGGTAAGGGCACAGATACGCAGTATTTT
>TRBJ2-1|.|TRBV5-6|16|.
CASSLGGLSFLNEQFF
TGTGCCAGCAGCTTGGGGGGTTTATCCTTCCTCAATGAGCAGTTCTTC
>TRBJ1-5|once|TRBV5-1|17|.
CASSLAPSTDGNQPQHF
TGCGCCAGCAGCTTGGCCCCATCGACTGACGGAAATCAGCCCCAGCATTTT
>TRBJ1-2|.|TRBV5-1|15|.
CASSLAAGPGYGYTF
TGCGCCAGCAGCTTAGCGGCAGGGCCTGGATATGGCTACACCTTC
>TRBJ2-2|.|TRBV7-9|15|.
CASSESTENTGELFF
TGTGCCAGCAGCGAATCGACAGAGAACACCGGGGAGCTGTTTTTT
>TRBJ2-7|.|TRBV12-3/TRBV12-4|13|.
CASSFEASHEQYF
TGTGCCAGCAGTTTCGAGGCGTCCCACGAGCAGTACTTC
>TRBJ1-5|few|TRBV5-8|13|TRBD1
CASRGTGNQPQHF
TGTGCCAGCAGGGGGACAGGCAATCAGCCCCAGCATTTT
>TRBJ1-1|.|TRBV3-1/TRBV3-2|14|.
CASSQSSVNTEAFF
TGTGCCAGCAGCCAGTCTTCAGTGAACACTGAAGCTTTCTTT
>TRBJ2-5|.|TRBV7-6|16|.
CASTKNRHFVQETQYF
TGTGCCAGCACCAAGAACAGGCACTTCGTACAAGAGACCCAGTACTTC
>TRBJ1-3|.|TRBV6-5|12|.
CATTSSGNTIYF
TGTGCGACTACCTCCTCTGGAAACACCATATATTTT
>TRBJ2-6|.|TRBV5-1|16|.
CASSSTEGSGANVLTF
TGCGCCAGCAGCTCGACCGAGGGCTCTGGGGCCAACGTCCTGACTTTC
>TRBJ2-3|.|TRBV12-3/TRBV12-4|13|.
CASGAGYTDTQYF
TGTGCCAGCGGGGCCGGGTACACAGATACGCAGTATTTT
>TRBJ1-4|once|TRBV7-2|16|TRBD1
CASSLAGDRVGEKLFF
TGTGCCAGCAGCTTAGCAGGAGACAGGGTCGGTGAAAAACTGTTTTTT
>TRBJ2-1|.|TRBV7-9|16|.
CASSLSLASSYNEQFF
TGTGCCAGCAGCTTGTCCCTAGCGTCCTCCTACAATGAGCAGTTCTTC
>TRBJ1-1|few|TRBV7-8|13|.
CASSPGRLTEAFF
TGTGCCAGCAGCCCCGGGAGACTCACTGAAGCTTTCTTT
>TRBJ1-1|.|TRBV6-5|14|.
CASSPRGGNTEAFF
TGTGCCAGCAGTCCCCGGGGGGGGAACACTGAAGCTTTCTTT
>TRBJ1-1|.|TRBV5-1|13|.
CASSLAGNTEAFF
TGCGCCAGCAGCTTGGCGGGGAACACTGAAGCTTTCTTT
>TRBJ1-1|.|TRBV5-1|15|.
CASSSLGGVAPEAFF
TGCGCCAGCAGCTCCCTAGGGGGAGTAGCTCCAGAAGCTTTCTTT
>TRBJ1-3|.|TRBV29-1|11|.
CSCRSGNTIYF
TGCAGCTGCCGCTCTGGAAACACCATATATTTT
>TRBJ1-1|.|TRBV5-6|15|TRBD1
CASSLLDRGNTEAFF
TGTGCCAGCAGCCTGTTGGACAGGGGCAACACTGAAGCTTTCTTT
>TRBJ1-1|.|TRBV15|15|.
CATSRDWGVNTEAFF
TGTGCCACCAGCAGAGATTGGGGGGTGAACACTGAAGCTTTCTTT
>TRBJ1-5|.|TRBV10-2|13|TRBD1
CANRGQVNQPQHF
TGCGCCAACAGGGGGCAGGTCAATCAGCCCCAGCATTTT
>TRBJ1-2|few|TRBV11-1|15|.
CASSSNGRKVDGYTF
TGTGCCAGCAGCTCAAATGGGAGGAAAGTGGATGGCTACACCTTC
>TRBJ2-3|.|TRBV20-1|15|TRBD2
CSASDAGGKTDTQYF
TGCAGTGCTAGTGACGCGGGAGGGAAGACAGATACGCAGTATTTT
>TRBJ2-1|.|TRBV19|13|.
CASSRGNYNEQFF
TGTGCCTCTTCGAGAGGGAACTACAATGAGCAGTTCTTC
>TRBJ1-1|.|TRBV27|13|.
CASSLGAPEEAFF
TGTGCCAGCAGTTTGGGGGCTCCCGAGGAAGCTTTCTTT
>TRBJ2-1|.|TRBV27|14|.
CASSHAEAYNEQFF
TGTGCCAGCAGCCACGCCGAGGCCTACAATGAGCAGTTCTTC
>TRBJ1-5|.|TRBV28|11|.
CASKGGQPQHF
TGTGCCAGTAAAGGGGGACAGCCCCAGCATTTT
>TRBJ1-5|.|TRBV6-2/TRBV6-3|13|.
CASSYGGNQPQHF
TGTGCCAGCAGTTACGGAGGGAATCAGCCCCAGCATTTT
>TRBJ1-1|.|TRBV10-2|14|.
CASTSAAGGTEAFF
TGCGCCAGCACCAGTGCAGCGGGGGGCACTGAAGCTTTCTTT
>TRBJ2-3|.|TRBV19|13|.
CASSIGSRDTQYF
TGTGCCAGTAGTATAGGGTCTAGGGATACGCAGTATTTT
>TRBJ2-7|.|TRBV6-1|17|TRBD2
CASSEALWVGTGGGWYF
TGTGCCAGCAGTGAAGCGCTCTGGGTGGGAACGGGAGGGGGTTGGTACTTC
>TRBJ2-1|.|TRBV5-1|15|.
CASPPGPSSYNEQFF
TGCGCCAGCCCTCCCGGGCCGAGCTCCTACAATGAGCAGTTCTTC
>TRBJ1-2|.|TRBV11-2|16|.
CASSFTGTNANYGYTF
TGTGCCAGCAGCTTCACCGGGACAAATGCTAACTATGGCTACACCTTC
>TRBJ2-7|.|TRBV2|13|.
CASAWQASYEQYF
TGTGCCAGCGCCTGGCAGGCCTCCTACGAGCAGTACTTC
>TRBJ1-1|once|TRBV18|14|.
CASSPTDKDTEAFF
TGTGCCAGCTCACCAACAGATAAAGACACTGAAGCTTTCTTT
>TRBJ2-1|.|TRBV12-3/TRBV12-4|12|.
CASSGPGNEQFF
TGTGCCAGCAGTGGCCCGGGGAATGAGCAGTTCTTC
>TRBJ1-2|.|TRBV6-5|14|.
CASSPRDPNYGYTF
TGTGCCAGCAGTCCCCGGGACCCTAACTATGGCTACACCTTC
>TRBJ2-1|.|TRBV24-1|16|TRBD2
CATSDLNSGYFFEQFF
TGTGCCACCAGTGATTTGAATAGCGGGTATTTTTTCGAGCAGTTCTTC
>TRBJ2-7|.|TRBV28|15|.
CASSFSGRSSYEQYF
TGTGCCAGCAGTTTCTCGGGCAGGAGTTCCTACGAGCAGTACTTC
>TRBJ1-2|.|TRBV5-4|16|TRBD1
CASSLETGQNINGYTF
TGTGCCAGCAGCTTGGAAACGGGACAGAATATAAATGGCTACACCTTC
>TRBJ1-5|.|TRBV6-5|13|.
CASSYRGGQPQHF
TGTGCCAGCAGTTACAGGGGTGGGCAGCCCCAGCATTTT